Presented here are 9 T cell receptor beta chains from one specimen sequenced in a study of response to subunit inactivated influenza vaccine. TCRdb used MiXCR to reprocess the RT-PCR reads, holding one entry per CDR3 protein. The table records under 550,000 distinct CDR3 sequences, about 7.2% of them present only once. The sample was PBMCs from blood, taken approximately 25 months after vaccination. The receptors were sampled from a man between 50 and 75 years old who received an inactivated influenza vaccine.

This clonotype occurred many times. V usage is TRBV14 and J usage is TRBJ2-7; 7 bases align to TRBD2. The CDR3 sequence is 13 residues long. J lost 2 bases, V lost 4 bases, and 2 bases had no gene match. CDR1 SGHDN and CDR2 FVKESK come from the germline V gene. The CDR3 nucleotides read TGTGCCAGCAGCCGGGGGGGGGCCTACGAGCAGTACTTC. Its translation: CASSRGGAYEQYF.

This clonotype was recorded a few times. The J gene is TRBJ2-7, the V gene TRBV6-1, with D hard to call. Germline loops: CDR1 MNHNS, CDR2 SASEGT. Trimming took 6 bases from V and 1 from J, leaving 13 bases between them. The CDR3 loop spans 14 amino acids. This CDR3 reads CASSPSVFSYEQYF. The CDR3 DNA reads TGTGCCAGCAGCCCAAGCGTTTTTTCCTACGAGCAGTACTTC.

The rearrangement joins TRBV5-1 to TRBJ2-3, with 7 bases matching TRBD2. With V trimmed by 0 bases and J by 2 bases, 9 bases remained unmatched. The length of the CDR3 is 17 residues. Germline CDR1 and CDR2: SGHRS and YFSETQ. Here the CDR3 DNA reads TGCGCCAGCAGCTTGGGGCCGAGCGGGGTGAACACAGATACGCAGTATTTT. Translation: CASSLGPSGVNTDTQYF.

This clonotype was detected ten times or more. This sequence joins TRBV12-3 or TRBV12-4 and TRBJ2-1; TRBD2 is a possible D gene (5 bases). The germline V and J ends were trimmed by 3 bases and 9 bases, with 12 bases remaining between them. This CDR3 is 13 amino acids long. The chain's CDR3 is CASSLGGSLEQFF. As DNA, the CDR3 is TGTGCCAGCAGTTTGGGTGGGAGTCTTGAGCAGTTCTTC.

The chain's CDR3 is CSARDRGGSLSYEQYF. The CDR3 DNA is TGCAGTGCTAGAGATCGTGGCGGGAGCCTCTCCTACGAGCAGTACTTC. The chain joins TRBV20-1 to TRBJ2-7; 7 bases agree with TRBD2. The V segment lost 0 bases and the J segment 0 bases; nucleotides outside the gene matches: 8. This CDR3 has 16 amino acids. Germline V gene sequence: CDR1 DFQATT, CDR2 SNEGSKA (reference sequence).

The rearrangement joins TRBV11-2 to TRBJ2-1; 8 bases line up with TRBD2. The CDR3 spans 17 residues. Germline V CDR1 and CDR2: SGHAT, FQNNGV. V lost 5 bases and J lost 6; bases outside the gene matches: 15. This CDR3 reads CASSPKRGSGTINEQFF. CDR3 sequence (DNA): TGTGCCAGCAGCCCAAAGCGGGGGAGCGGGACAATCAATGAGCAGTTCTTC.

The rearrangement joins TRBV6-7 to TRBJ1-3; the D is unclear. TRBV6-7 falls under the ORF class, with uncertain function. CDR3 length equals 12 residues. Trimming cost V 6 bases and J 4 bases, with 7 bases left between them. The CDR3, as DNA: TGTGCCAGCAGCCGTGTAGGAAACACCATATATTTT. This codes for CASSRVGNTIYF.

The chain employs TRBV20-1 and TRBJ2-7; D not resolved. This CDR3 is built from 14 residues. Germline V gene data show CDR1 as DFQATT and CDR2 as SNEGSKA (reference sequence). Trimming left V 5 bases short and J 3 bases short, with 17 bases between. This CDR3 reads CSAGRTVNYYEQYF. The CDR3 DNA follows: TGCAGTGCTGGTAGGACGGTAAACTACTACGAGCAGTACTTC.

There are a few counts of this clonotype. This chain links TRBV15 with TRBJ2-7, with D possibly TRBD1 on 6 matching bases. CDR1 is LNHNV, CDR2 YYDKDF, per germline (reference sequence). Trimming shortened V by 0 bases and J by 5 bases, and 11 bases separated the two germline ends. This CDR3 region has 14 residues. The CDR3 spells CATSREADSHEQYF. The CDR3 DNA sequence: TGTGCCACCAGCAGAGAGGCGGACAGCCACGAGCAGTACTTC.